What follows are 2 T cell receptor beta chains derived from one specimen sequenced in a study of T cells expressing NK-cell markers. With the 5' RACE reads reprocessed, TCRdb shows one record per CDR3 protein and no DNA. The ten top clones account for 3% to 4.5%, within a sample of 450,000 to 600,000 distinct CDR3 sequences. The sequenced sample was blood T cells: a sorted CD56 or NKG2C T cell subset, CD4+ or CD8+ T cells, or bulk PBMC T cells (not recorded which). The receptors shown here come from a man between 18 and 35 years old in good health.

This chain links TRBV5-1 with TRBJ2-1; TCRdb designates TRBD1, a call that cannot be tested without DNA. The CDR3 loop spans 14 amino acids. Germline lookup yields CDR1 SGHRS and CDR2 YFSETQ. The CDR3 sequence: CASSSSGTGWEQFF.

V gene TRBV10-3 combines with J gene TRBJ2-1; TCRdb reports TRBD1, a call that lacks DNA to check it against. The germline V gene has CDR1 ENHRY and CDR2 SYGVKD. The CDR3 is 12 residues long. CDR3 sequence reads: CATWDSNNEQFF.